This T cell receptor beta chain was retrieved from a study of identical twins (dated by TCRdb to about 2016). A note on the overall study: To test whether fetal clonotypes persist, the study used deep sequencing on TCR alpha and beta repertoires from monozygotic twins, unrelated adults of various ages, and cord blood. Replicate twin experiments were performed at different times using different library preparation protocols to rule out contamination.

Library method: 5' RACE. Sequenced using an Illumina HiSeq 2000. A universal primer binding site was introduced by template switching, and a unique molecular identifier was present in the final cDNA, enabling accurate counting of TCR cDNA molecules. Specific primers in the conserved constant-segment region were used to synthesize first-strand cDNA for TCR alpha and beta chains. To control for contamination, every cDNA library was double barcoded, receiving both a SMART-Mk sample barcode and Illumina barcodes. Two successive PCR steps introduced TruSeq adapter sequences along with Illumina sample barcodes. TCR alpha and beta cDNA libraries were sequenced on the Illumina HiSeq platform with custom primers. The published analysis was carried out like this. Unique molecular identifiers were extracted from raw reads with MiGEC, and CDR3 positions were determined with MiXCR. Recombination models were inferred per individual with the repgenHMM and IGoR tools using an EM algorithm. Shared clonotype analysis was performed with the tcR package in R, normalizing sharing by the product of cloneset sizes. Out-of-frame nonproductive sequences were analyzed to study raw recombination free of thymic and clonal selection effects. TCRdb applied fastp at Q25 and MiXCR to the public reads, then kept only in-frame beta chains. When rows share a CDR3 protein, they turn into one entry using the most common DNA and genes. These V and J calls originate from TCRdb's pipeline instead of the authors' own analysis. This sample comprises 410,000 or so distinct CDR3 sequences, approximately 18% of them detected only once. The ten largest clonotypes hold 12% of the sample.

Its CDR3 holds 14 amino acids, cysteine through phenylalanine. The only DNA kept is the CDR3, 42 bases in frame from the first base. CDR1 LNHNV and CDR2 YYDKDF were looked up in the germline V gene (reference sequence). Trimming removed 2 bases from V and 2 bases from J, leaving 6 bases between the germline ends. Every donor was a healthy Caucasian. The researchers also sequenced three unrelated adults who were not twins: a male aged 18 to 30, a male aged 50 to 60, and a female aged 50 to 60. Miltenyi CD45RO+ enrichment and human naive T-cell isolation kits were used to isolate memory (CD45RO+) and naive T cells from PBMC. Study-wide findings and limitations: Compared with coincidental sharing between unrelated individuals, out-of-frame TCR alpha sequences shared between twins showed an excess of sequences with low generation probability. The excess sharing between twins in beta out-of-frame sequences was weaker because fewer shared sequences reduced the signal-to-noise ratio. Because the same donors could not be followed over many years, the conclusions depended on cross-sectional statistical analysis. Zero-insertion analyses could be partly confounded by invariant T cells such as MAIT and iNKT, although diverse VJ usage argued against such confounding for most clonotypes. In monozygotic twins, recombination models systematically underestimated out-of-frame TCR alpha sharing, but the models matched the sharing seen between unrelated individuals. Abundant cord blood beta clonotypes had fewer insertions, young adult naive repertoires showed a similar but weaker trend, and memory repertoires showed no such trend.

This clonotype was counted at least ten times. The target of this receptor is not known. No quality values exist for individual bases; no much larger clone is one base distant. Sequencing input: naive T cells sorted from blood. This specimen's cell subset or site label, per the study, means: cells isolated with a human naive T-cell isolation kit. The chain uses TRBV15 and TRBJ2-2; the D gene lacks a confident call. The TCR comes from a man aged 45 to 65 in good health. The nucleotide sequence is TGTGCCACCAGCAGATACAAAAACACCGGGGAGCTGTTTTTT. It codes for CATSRYKNTGELFF.